The present T cell receptor (beta chain) was sequenced within a study of CD4 and CD8 cells across lung adenocarcinoma regions. V lost 1 base and J lost 6; bases outside the gene matches: 11. The CDR3 is 17 amino acids. Germline V CDR1 and CDR2: MGHRA, YSYEKL. Samples came from patients with localized non-small cell lung adenocarcinoma. TCRdb redid the calling of the PCR reads with MiXCR, one entry per CDR3 protein. The data show tens of thousands of distinct CDR3 sequences, more than 45% seen once. For this clonotype: A much larger clone lies a single base off, so this may be a read error.

Sequencing was performed on CD4+ T cells from the center of a lung tumor. The rearrangement links TRBV4-1 to TRBJ2-1; 8 bases line up with TRBD2. The receptor comes from a male donor with lung adenocarcinoma. The CD4 and CD8 labels of this study may be unreliable. This CDR3 is CASSQVPGLVGTNEQFF. The CDR3 region has the DNA TGCGCCAGCAGCCAAGTGCCGGGACTAGTGGGGACCAATGAGCAGTTCTTC.